This T cell receptor beta chain is drawn from a study of blood T cell repertoires in COVID-19. Turning to the study itself: The origin of the acute and convalescent COVID-19 samples was the United States, Italy and Spain. The cDNA or gDNA used as material had been derived from T cells, B-cell-depleted T cells, or PBMCs.

Authors' processing steps: Nucleated cell counts were estimated from reference gene primer amplification. The data were produced by immunoSEQ multiplex PCR, yet TCRdb's version contains in-frame clones alone and is incomplete. The V and J calls and clone size were taken over from that table, and D and trimming were inferred from the DNA. The sample contains roughly 100,000 clones, around 87% of which appear only once. The sequence was collected from a young woman with acute or convalescent COVID-19. The specimen was peripheral blood.

The DNA for the CDR3 is TGTGCCAGCAGTTTGGTTTGGCAGAACACTGAAGCTTTCTTT. Translated, it gives CASSLVWQNTEAFF. The chain recombines TRBV27 with TRBJ1-1; D uncertain. V was clipped by 3 bases and J by 1 base, with 9 bases between them. The CDR3 is 14 amino acids. Germline assignment: CDR1 MNHEY and CDR2 SMNVEV (reference sequence).